This TCR beta chain came from a study of STAT5B mutations in CD4+ large granular lymphocyte leukemia. V shed 5 bases and J shed 4 bases, with 11 bases lying between them. The CDR3 extends over 13 amino acids. Germline-derived CDR1 and CDR2 are SGHTA and FQGNSA. CD4+ T-LGLL patients came from Padova, Helsinki and Shinshu hematology units. TCRdb keeps only in-frame clones here, not all; method: immunoSEQ multiplex PCR. Of about 2,200 clones in the sample, around 86% are singletons; the top ten hold about 6.1%. On this clone itself: The antigen remains undetermined.

Study results and limitations: Patient CD4-sorted repertoires looked more clonal than healthy CD4+ repertoires, even without putative leukemic clones.

This clonotype was sampled from a woman in her 70s with CD4+ T-cell large granular lymphocyte leukemia. The specimen was PBMCs. The gene calls are TRBV7-2 and TRBJ1-2; D gene unclear. The CDR3 loop reads CASSPQESYGYTF. The CDR3 coding sequence is TGTGCCAGCAGCCCTCAGGAGTCCTATGGCTACACCTTC. Complete variable domain (other parts from reference TRBV7-2 and TRBJ1-2): GAGVSQSPSNKVTEKGKDVELRCDPISGHTALYWYRQSLGQGLEFLIYFQGNSAPDKSGLPSDRFSAERTGGSVSTLTIQRTQQEDSAVYLCASSPQESYGYTFGSGTRLTVV.